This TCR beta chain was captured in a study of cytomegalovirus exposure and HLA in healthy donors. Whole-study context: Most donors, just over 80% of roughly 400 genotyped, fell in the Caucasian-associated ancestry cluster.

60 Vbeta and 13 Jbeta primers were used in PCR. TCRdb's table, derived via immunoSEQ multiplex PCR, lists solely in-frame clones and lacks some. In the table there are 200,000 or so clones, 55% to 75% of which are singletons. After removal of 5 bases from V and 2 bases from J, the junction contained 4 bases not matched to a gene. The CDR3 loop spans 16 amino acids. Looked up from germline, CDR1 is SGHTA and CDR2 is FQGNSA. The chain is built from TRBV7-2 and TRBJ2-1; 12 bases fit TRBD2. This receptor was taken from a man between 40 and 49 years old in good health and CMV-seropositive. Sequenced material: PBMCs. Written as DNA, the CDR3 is TGTGCCAGCAGCCCCCGGACTAGCGGGGCCTACAATGAGCAGTTCTTC. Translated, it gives CASSPRTSGAYNEQFF.